The sequence of this T cell receptor beta chain was determined in a study of tumor-infiltrating lymphocytes in oesophageal squamous cell carcinoma. This clonotype was detected only a few times. J was trimmed by 9 bases and V by 4 bases; bases with no gene match: 4. Germline CDR1 and CDR2: SGHVS and FNYEAQ. This CDR3 region has 13 residues. One entry per CDR3 protein results from TCRdb running MiXCR on the PCR reads. The sample contains tens of thousands of distinct CDR3 sequences, 30% to 35% of which appear only once. The specimen sequenced was esophageal tumor tissue. The sequence derives from a female donor with esophageal squamous cell carcinoma. The chain uses TRBV7-6 and TRBJ2-1; 9 bases align to TRBD1. The CDR3 DNA sequence: TGTGCCAGCAGCTGGGACAGGGAAAGTGAGCAGTTCTTC. It is translated as CASSWDRESEQFF.